Listed here are 16 T cell receptor beta chains from one sample, sequenced in a study of T cell repertoires in cytomegalovirus infection. TCRdb passed the reads through MiXCR, listing each CDR3 protein once. The sample has fewer than 550,000 distinct CDR3 sequences, approximately 31% seen once; the top ten hold roughly 13%. The source material was PBMCs. The receptors were sampled from a human donor in good health (CMV status not recorded). Some clones in this sample may be carry-over from other donors' samples.

In regard to this clonotype: This likely comes from a read error, as the CDR3 has no conserved phenylalanine or tryptophan at its end. CDR3 nucleotide sequence: TGTGCCAGCAGCTCAAGGACAGATCCTAAAAAGCGGGAGACCCAGTACTTA. Translation gives CASSSRTDPKKRETQYL. V gene TRBV7-9 combines with J gene TRBJ2-5; maybe TRBD1 (6 bases). Germline V gene lookup returns CDR1 SEHNR and CDR2 FQNEAQ (reference sequence). V was shortened by 4 bases and J by 5 bases, with 23 bases between the two germline ends. There are 17 residues in the CDR3.

This clonotype was observed a few times. The CDR3 spells CASTRSQGEGNEQFF. The CDR3 DNA is TGTGCCAGCACCCGTTCACAGGGCGAGGGCAATGAGCAGTTCTTC. This chain uses TRBV28 with TRBJ2-1; D is possibly TRBD1 (6 bases). Germline V gene sequence: CDR1 MDHEN, CDR2 SYDVKM. Trimming cost V 7 bases and J 6 bases, with 19 bases left between them. This CDR3 comprises 15 residues.

Details on this clonotype: At one end, the junction sequence differs from germline, possibly due to a read error. The chain has TRBV6-1 and TRBJ1-1; the D gene is possibly TRBD1 (5 bases). The germline V gene has CDR1 MNHNS and CDR2 SASEGT. CDR3 size: 16 residues. CDR3 nucleotides: TGTGCCAGCAGTGAATGGGGTTGGTCAGGGAACACTAAAGCTTTCTTT. This codes for CASSEWGWSGNTKAFF.

This clonotype was seen only a few times. J is TRBJ1-1 and V is TRBV15; D unclear. The CDR3 runs 16 residues. V was clipped by 0 bases and J by 7 bases, with 18 bases between them. Germline lookup yields CDR1 LNHNV and CDR2 YYDKDF (reference sequence). The CDR3 loop reads CATSRDLEPLTVEAFF. CDR3 nucleotide sequence: TGTGCCACCAGCAGAGATCTCGAGCCCCTTACGGTTGAAGCTTTCTTT.

A word on this clonotype: This may be a read error: a much more frequent sequence differs by one nucleotide. This chain's CDR3 is CASSYLGDRGQEQFF. DNA of the CDR3: TGTGCCAGCAGTTACTTAGGGGATAGGGGGCAGGAGCAGTTCTTC. This chain links TRBV7-8 with TRBJ2-1; the match to TRBD1 covers 7 bases. This CDR3 has 15 amino acids. CDR1 and CDR2 from the germline V gene are SGHVS and FQNEAQ. The trim removed 6 bases at V and 10 bases at J, leaving 15 bases unmatched. The complete variable domain, with remaining parts taken from reference TRBV7-8 and TRBJ2-1, reads GAGVSQSPRYKVAKRGQDVALRCDPISGHVSLFWYQQALGQGPEFLTYFQNEAQLDKSGLPSDRFFAERPEGSVSTLKIQRTQQEDSAVYLCASSYLGDRGQEQFFGPGTRLTVL.

Concerning this clonotype: A junction end diverges from the germline sequence, so it may reflect a read error. The CDR3 spells CASSSQGQRYGHQPHHF. The CDR3 DNA reads TGTGCCAGCAGTTCCCAGGGACAACGATATGGCCATCAGCCCCATCATTTT. The V call is TRBV28, the J call TRBJ1-5; D is perhaps TRBD1 (6 bases). The CDR3 extends over 17 amino acids. CDR1 is MDHEN, CDR2 SYDVKM, per germline.

The gene calls are TRBV28 and TRBJ2-2, with TRBD1 identical over 8 bases. V lost 8 bases and J lost 4; bases outside the gene matches: 6. The length of the CDR3 is 14 residues. Germline CDR1 is MDHEN and CDR2 is SYDVKM. This CDR3 reads CASETGEGTGELFF. Written as DNA, the CDR3 is TGTGCCAGCGAGACAGGGGAAGGCACCGGGGAGCTGTTTTTT.

J is TRBJ1-1 and V is TRBV14, with unresolved D. The germline V and J ends were trimmed by 0 bases and 1 base, with 12 bases remaining between them. There are 16 residues in the CDR3. Germline V gives CDR1 SGHDN, CDR2 FVKESK. The CDR3 loop is CASSQDLPWRNTEAFF. The DNA for the CDR3 is TGTGCCAGCAGCCAAGACCTGCCGTGGAGGAACACTGAAGCTTTCTTT.

The chain is built from TRBV28 and TRBJ1-5; maybe TRBD1 (5 bases). This CDR3 is 17 amino acids long. Trimming cost V 4 bases and J 0 bases, with 16 bases left between them. The V gene's germline CDR1 is MDHEN and CDR2 SYDVKM. The CDR3 sequence: CASSSHGTSDSNQPQHF. The DNA of the CDR3 is TGTGCCAGCAGTTCCCATGGGACTTCAGATAGCAATCAGCCCCAGCATTTT. Variable domain in full (rest from reference TRBV28 and TRBJ1-5): DVKVTQSSRYLVKRTGEKVFLECVQDMDHENMFWYRQDPGLGLRLIYFSYDVKMKEKGDIPEGYSVSREKKERFSLILESASTNQTSMYLCASSSHGTSDSNQPQHFGDGTRLSIL.

This clonotype occurred a few times. This chain links TRBV5-8 with TRBJ1-2; no clear D. V lost 2 bases and J 4 bases, leaving 18 bases between the germline ends. Germline CDR1 SGHTS, CDR2 YDEGEE. The CDR3 has 16 amino acids. The CDR3 DNA sequence: TGTGCCAGCAGCTTTAGTGAAGGAGGATCCGTCTATGGCTACACCTTC. Translating it yields CASSFSEGGSVYGYTF.

The chain uses TRBV4-1 and TRBJ1-5; no clear D gene. CDR1 and CDR2 (germline): MGHRA, YSYEKL. The V and J ends lost 0 bases and 2 bases respectively, with 8 bases between them. The CDR3 contains 15 residues. CDR3 sequence: CASSQEGSGNQPQHF. CDR3 nucleotides: TGCGCCAGCAGCCAAGAGGGCAGCGGCAATCAGCCCCAGCATTTT.

This clonotype was counted at least ten times. The rearrangement joins TRBV28 to TRBJ2-4; TRBD1 matches at 7 bases. After removal of 4 bases from V and 6 bases from J, the junction contained 9 bases not matched to a gene. Per the germline V gene, CDR1 is MDHEN and CDR2 is SYDVKM. CDR3 length: 15 residues. CDR3 region: CASSSLTGFANIQYF. The CDR3, as DNA: TGTGCCAGCAGTTCCTTGACAGGGTTTGCAAACATTCAGTACTTC.

There are a few counts of this clonotype. The CDR3 sequence: CASTHSTGGLNTEAFF. The CDR3 DNA reads TGTGCCAGCACCCACTCGACAGGGGGCTTGAACACTGAAGCTTTCTTT. The chain links TRBV6-6 to TRBJ1-1; the match to TRBD1 covers 10 bases. This CDR3 has 16 amino acids. Germline lookup yields CDR1 MNHNY and CDR2 SVGAGI (reference sequence). V trimming: 7 bases; J trimming: 0 bases; junction bases outside the gene matches: 8.

This clonotype was found many times. V gene TRBV7-6 combines with J gene TRBJ2-1; unclear D gene. This CDR3 contains 15 residues. Trimming removed 5 bases from V and 4 bases from J, with 15 bases in between. CDR1 and CDR2 (germline): SGHVS, FNYEAQ. CDR3 loop: CASSRTQRPYNEQFF. The DNA of the CDR3 is TGTGCCAGCAGCCGTACACAGAGACCATACAATGAGCAGTTCTTC.

This clonotype was picked up one time. V usage is TRBV9 and J usage is TRBJ1-3; a weak D match, TRBD1 (5 bases). CDR1 and CDR2 from the germline V gene are SGDLS and YYNGEE. V was shortened by 1 base and J by 0 bases, with 11 bases between the two germline ends. CDR3 length: 16 residues. CDR3 nucleotides: TGTGCCAGCAGCGTATTCGCAGGGAGCTCTGGAAACACCATATATTTT. It is translated as CASSVFAGSSGNTIYF.

This clonotype was counted a few times. This rearrangement joins TRBV7-8 to TRBJ2-1; tentatively, D is TRBD2 (6 bases). The CDR3 sequence is 15 residues long. In germline, CDR1 is SGHVS, CDR2 FQNEAQ. V lost 4 bases and J lost 6, with 16 bases in between. This CDR3 is CASSSRGGTSNEQFF. In DNA form, the CDR3 reads TGTGCCAGCAGCTCCCGCGGCGGGACTTCCAATGAGCAGTTCTTC.